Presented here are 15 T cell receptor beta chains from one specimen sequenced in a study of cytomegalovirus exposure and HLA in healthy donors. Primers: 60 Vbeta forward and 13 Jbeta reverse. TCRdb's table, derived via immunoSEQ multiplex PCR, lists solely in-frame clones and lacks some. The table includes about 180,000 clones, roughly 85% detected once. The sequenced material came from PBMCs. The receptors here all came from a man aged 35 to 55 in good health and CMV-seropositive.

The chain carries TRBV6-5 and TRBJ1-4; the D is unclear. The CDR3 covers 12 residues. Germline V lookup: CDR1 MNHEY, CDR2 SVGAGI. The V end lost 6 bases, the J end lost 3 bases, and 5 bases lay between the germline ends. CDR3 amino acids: CASSRSNEKLFF. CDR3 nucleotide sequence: TGTGCCAGCAGCAGGTCTAATGAAAAACTGTTTTTT.

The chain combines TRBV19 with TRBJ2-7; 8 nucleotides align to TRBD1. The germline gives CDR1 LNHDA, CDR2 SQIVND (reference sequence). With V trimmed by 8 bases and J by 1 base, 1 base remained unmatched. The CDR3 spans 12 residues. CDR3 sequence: CASGDRSYEQYF. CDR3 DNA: TGTGCCAGTGGGGACAGGTCCTACGAGCAGTACTTC. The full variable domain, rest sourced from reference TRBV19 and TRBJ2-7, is DGGITQSPKYLFRKEGQNVTLSCEQNLNHDAMYWYRQDPGQGLRLIYYSQIVNDFQKGDIAEGYSVSREKKESFPLTVTSAQKNPTAFYLCASGDRSYEQYFGPGTRLTVT.

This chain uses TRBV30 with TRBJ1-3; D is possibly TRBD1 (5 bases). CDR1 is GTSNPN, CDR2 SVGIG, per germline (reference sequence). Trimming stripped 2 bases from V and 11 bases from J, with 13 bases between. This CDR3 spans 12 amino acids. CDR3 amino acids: CAWSNKGQAIYF. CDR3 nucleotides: TGTGCCTGGAGTAACAAGGGGCAGGCCATATATTTT.

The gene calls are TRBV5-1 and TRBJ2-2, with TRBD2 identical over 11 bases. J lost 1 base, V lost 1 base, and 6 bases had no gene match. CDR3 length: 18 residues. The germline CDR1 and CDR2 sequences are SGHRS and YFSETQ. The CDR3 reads CASSLKGLAVGNTGELFF. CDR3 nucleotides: TGCGCCAGCAGCTTGAAGGGACTAGCGGTCGGGAACACCGGGGAGCTGTTTTTT.

CDR3 in amino acids: CASSLARGFGYTF. CDR3 nucleotides: TGTGCCAGCAGTTTGGCCAGGGGGTTTGGCTACACCTTC. The V call is TRBV27, the J call TRBJ1-2, with TRBD1 identical over 7 bases. The CDR3 totals 13 residues. Per germline, CDR1 MNHEY and CDR2 SMNVEV (reference sequence). The V segment lost 3 bases and the J segment 7 bases; nucleotides outside the gene matches: 5.

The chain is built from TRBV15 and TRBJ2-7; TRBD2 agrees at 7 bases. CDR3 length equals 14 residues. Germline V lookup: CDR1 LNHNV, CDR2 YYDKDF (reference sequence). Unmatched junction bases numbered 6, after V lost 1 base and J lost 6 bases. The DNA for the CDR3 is TGTGCCACCAGCAGAGGAGGGACTACCCCCGAGCAGTACTTC. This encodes CATSRGGTTPEQYF. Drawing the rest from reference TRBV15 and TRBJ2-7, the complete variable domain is DAMVIQNPRYQVTQFGKPVTLSCSQTLNHNVMYWYQQKSSQAPKLLFHYYDKDFNNEADTPDNFQSRRPNTSFCFLDIRSPGLGDTAMYLCATSRGGTTPEQYFGPGTRLTVT.

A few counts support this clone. This CDR3 is CASSLAGGRGGETQYF. The CDR3 DNA reads as TGCGCCAGCAGCTTGGCCGGGGGAAGGGGGGGAGAGACCCAGTACTTC. V and J are TRBV5-1 and TRBJ2-5; the D gene is possibly TRBD2 (7 bases). The CDR3 runs 16 residues. Trimming pared 0 bases from V and 4 bases from J, leaving 16 bases between. Germline CDR1 is SGHRS and CDR2 is YFSETQ.

The CDR3 bases are TGTGCCAGCAGCTTTGGCATCCATGAGCAGTTCTTC. It encodes CASSFGIHEQFF. The chain has TRBV5-4 and TRBJ2-1, with D unclear. CDR1 is SGHNT and CDR2 is YYREEE in the germline V gene (reference sequence). The CDR3 is made up of 12 amino acids. V was cut by 2 bases and J by 8 bases, with 8 bases left in between. Variable domain in full (rest from reference TRBV5-4 and TRBJ2-1): ETGVTQSPTHLIKTRGQQVTLRCSSQSGHNTVSWYQQALGQGPQFIFQYYREEENGRGNFPPRFSGLQFPNYSSELNVNALELDDSALYLCASSFGIHEQFFGPGTRLTVL.

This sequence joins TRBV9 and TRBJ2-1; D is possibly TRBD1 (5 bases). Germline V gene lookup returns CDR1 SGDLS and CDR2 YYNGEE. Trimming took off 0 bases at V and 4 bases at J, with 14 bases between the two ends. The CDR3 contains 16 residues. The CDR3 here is CASSVGGRAQYNEQFF. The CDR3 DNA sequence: TGTGCCAGCAGCGTAGGGGGCAGGGCCCAGTACAATGAGCAGTTCTTC.

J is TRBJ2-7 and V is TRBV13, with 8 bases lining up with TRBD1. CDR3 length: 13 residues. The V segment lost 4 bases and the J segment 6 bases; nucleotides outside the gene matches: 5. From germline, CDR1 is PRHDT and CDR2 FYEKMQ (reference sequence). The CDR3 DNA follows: TGTGCCAGCAGCTCCTCGGACAGGGCCGAGCAGTACTTC. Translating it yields CASSSSDRAEQYF.

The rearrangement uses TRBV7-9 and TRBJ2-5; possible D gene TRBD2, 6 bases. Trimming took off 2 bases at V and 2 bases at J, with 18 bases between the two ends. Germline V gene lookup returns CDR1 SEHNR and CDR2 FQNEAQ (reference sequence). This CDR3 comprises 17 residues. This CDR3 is CASSLWGLRGKQETQYF. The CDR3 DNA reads TGTGCCAGCAGCTTATGGGGCTTGCGGGGCAAACAAGAGACCCAGTACTTC.

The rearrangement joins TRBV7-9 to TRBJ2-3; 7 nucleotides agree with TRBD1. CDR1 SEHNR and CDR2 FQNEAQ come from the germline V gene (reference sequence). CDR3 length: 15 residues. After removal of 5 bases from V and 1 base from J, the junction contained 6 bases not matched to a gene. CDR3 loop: CASSRDRAGTDTQYF. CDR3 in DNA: TGTGCCAGCAGCCGCGACAGGGCCGGCACAGATACGCAGTATTTT.

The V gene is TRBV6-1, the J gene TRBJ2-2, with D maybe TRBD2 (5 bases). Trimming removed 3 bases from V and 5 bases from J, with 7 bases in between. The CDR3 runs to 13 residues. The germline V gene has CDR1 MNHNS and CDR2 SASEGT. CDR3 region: CASSETGTGELFF. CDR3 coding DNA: TGTGCCAGCAGTGAGACGGGGACCGGGGAGCTGTTTTTT.

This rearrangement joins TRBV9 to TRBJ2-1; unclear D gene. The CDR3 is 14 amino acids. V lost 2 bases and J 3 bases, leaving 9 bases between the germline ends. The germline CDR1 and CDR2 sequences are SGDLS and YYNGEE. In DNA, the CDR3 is TGTGCCAGCAGCGTCAGCGCTGACTACAATGAGCAGTTCTTC. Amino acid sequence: CASSVSADYNEQFF.

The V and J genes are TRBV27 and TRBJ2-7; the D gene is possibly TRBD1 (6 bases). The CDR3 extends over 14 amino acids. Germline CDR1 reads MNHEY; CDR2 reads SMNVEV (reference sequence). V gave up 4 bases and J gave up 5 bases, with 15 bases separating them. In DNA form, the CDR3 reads TGTGCCAGCAGTTCCGCAGGGGTGTCCCACGAGCAGTACTTC. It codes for CASSSAGVSHEQYF.